The 13 T cell receptor beta chains presented below share a single source sample, sequenced in a study of identical twins. One entry per CDR3 protein, called by TCRdb with MiXCR from the 5' RACE reads. The sample lists around 250,000 distinct CDR3 sequences, around 7% occurring once. Another study also made use of these data, one on yellow fever vaccine responses in identical twins.

Sequencing used memory (CD45RO+) T cells sorted from blood. These receptors were obtained from a woman under 30 in good health.

This clonotype was counted between two and nine times. The rearrangement joins TRBV27 to TRBJ2-4, with D hard to call. Germline CDR1 reads MNHEY; CDR2 reads SMNVEV (reference sequence). This CDR3 contains 13 residues. V lost 4 bases and J lost 5, with 9 bases in between. In DNA, the CDR3 is TGTGCCAGCAGTTCCTCGATCCAAAACATTCAGTACTTC. It translates to CASSSSIQNIQYF.

This clonotype was detected many times. The chain combines TRBV3-1 with TRBJ1-1; 7 nucleotides line up with TRBD1. The CDR3 has 15 residues. V gave up 5 bases and J gave up 1 base; unmatched junction bases: 7. Per the germline V gene, CDR1 is LGHDT and CDR2 is YNNKEL (reference sequence). The CDR3 reads CASSGKTGRNTEAFF. The CDR3 nucleotides read TGTGCCAGCAGCGGGAAGACAGGGAGGAACACTGAAGCTTTCTTT.

This clonotype was seen many times. DNA for the CDR3: TGCAGTGCATCCGACAGGCGGCTAGGGGTGGAGCAGTTCTTC. It is translated as CSASDRRLGVEQFF. The rearrangement joins TRBV20-1 to TRBJ2-1; tentatively, D is TRBD1 (6 bases). Trimming stripped 6 bases from V and 10 bases from J, with 22 bases between. Germline CDR1 DFQATT, CDR2 SNEGSKA (reference sequence). This CDR3 comprises 14 residues.

In regard to this clonotype: This sequence may be a read error, since a much larger clone differs from it by one base. The V call is TRBV29-1, the J call TRBJ2-2; D is unclear. This CDR3 comprises 13 residues. Germline values: CDR1 SQVTM, CDR2 ANQGSEA. V lost 4 bases and J lost 1, with 7 bases in between. CDR3 region: CSVGILNTGELFF. The CDR3 DNA reads TGCAGCGTTGGGATCCTGAACACCGGGGAGCTGTTTTTT.

The V and J genes are TRBV18 and TRBJ2-1, with D perhaps matching TRBD1 or TRBD2 (5 bases each). CDR1 is KGHSH and CDR2 is LQKENI in the germline V gene. The CDR3 covers 13 residues. V was trimmed by 3 bases and J by 10 bases, leaving 13 bases between them. CDR3: CASSPQGRTEQFF. Here the CDR3 DNA reads TGTGCCAGCTCACCCCAGGGACGGACGGAGCAGTTCTTC. Variable domain in full (rest from reference TRBV18 and TRBJ2-1): NAGVMQNPRHLVRRRGQEARLRCSPMKGHSHVYWYRQLPEEGLKFMVYLQKENIIDESGMPKERFSAEFPKEGPSILRIQQVVRGDSAAYFCASSPQGRTEQFFGPGTRLTVL.

There are many counts of this clonotype. This chain joins TRBV7-9 and TRBJ2-1; D perhaps matches TRBD2 (5 bases). CDR1 SEHNR and CDR2 FQNEAQ come from the germline V gene (reference sequence). The CDR3 is 15 amino acids. Trimming removed 5 bases at V and 5 bases at J, with 16 bases between. CDR3 coding DNA: TGTGCCAGCAGCCCGGACTTGATCCTGGACAATGAGCAGTTCTTC. Encoded protein: CASSPDLILDNEQFF.

Ten or more counts support this clonotype. The chain is built from TRBV27 and TRBJ1-1; tentatively, D is TRBD1 (5 bases). The V and J ends lost 3 bases and 0 bases respectively, with 8 bases between them. The length of the CDR3 is 14 residues. The V gene's germline CDR1 is MNHEY and CDR2 SMNVEV (reference sequence). In DNA form, the CDR3 reads TGTGCCAGCAGTTTTTGGGGCATGAACACTGAAGCTTTCTTT. Residues: CASSFWGMNTEAFF.

In this sample, this clonotype turned up a few times. The gene calls are TRBV5-5 and TRBJ2-1, with TRBD2 matching over 10 bases. The CDR3 sequence is 15 residues long. CDR1 and CDR2 (germline): SGHKS, YYEKEE (reference sequence). V gave up 5 bases and J gave up 6 bases; unmatched junction bases: 8. The CDR3 DNA reads TGTGCCAGCAGTTCCGTAGCGGGAGGCTTCAATGAGCAGTTCTTC. It encodes CASSSVAGGFNEQFF.

This clonotype occurred many times. J is TRBJ2-5 and V is TRBV12-3 or TRBV12-4; D may be TRBD1 or TRBD2 (5 bases each). The CDR3 spans 15 residues. V was pared by 3 bases and J by 5 bases, with 16 bases between. DNA for the CDR3: TGTGCCAGCAGTTTTCCCTTTGGGGGTGTGGAGACCCAGTACTTC. The encoded protein is CASSFPFGGVETQYF.

Ten or more counts support this clonotype. This sequence joins TRBV28 and TRBJ2-3, with unresolved D. Germline loops: CDR1 MDHEN, CDR2 SYDVKM. V was cut by 4 bases and J by 1 base, with 12 bases left in between. The CDR3 spans 15 residues. CDR3 DNA sequence: TGTGCCAGCAGTTATAGAGATGTAGGCACAGATACGCAGTATTTT. Protein sequence: CASSYRDVGTDTQYF.

The rearrangement uses TRBV20-1 and TRBJ2-1, with TRBD2 identical over 12 bases. The germline CDR1 and CDR2 sequences are DFQATT and SNEGSKA (reference sequence). The length of the CDR3 is 15 residues. Trimming cost V 5 bases and J 6 bases; bases outside gene matches: 8. The CDR3 DNA is TGCAGTGCTGGCTCTAGCGGGAGGGCCATCAATGAGCAGTTCTTC. It specifies CSAGSSGRAINEQFF.

At least ten counts were recorded for this clonotype. The rearrangement uses TRBV5-6 and TRBJ2-3; TRBD1 matches 8 bases. Germline loops: CDR1 SGHDT, CDR2 YYEEEE. The CDR3 has 16 amino acids. V was clipped by 1 base and J by 0 bases; unmatched bases: 4. CDR3 region: CASSLQTGASTDTQYF. CDR3 nucleotides: TGTGCCAGCAGCTTGCAGACAGGGGCTAGCACAGATACGCAGTATTTT.

This rearrangement joins TRBV5-6 to TRBJ2-2; D is uncertain. The V gene's germline CDR1 is SGHDT and CDR2 YYEEEE. CDR3 size: 12 residues. V was trimmed by 5 bases and J by 3 bases, leaving 5 bases between them. The CDR3 loop reads CASRSYTGELFF. Written as DNA, the CDR3 is TGTGCCAGCAGGTCTTACACCGGGGAGCTGTTTTTT.